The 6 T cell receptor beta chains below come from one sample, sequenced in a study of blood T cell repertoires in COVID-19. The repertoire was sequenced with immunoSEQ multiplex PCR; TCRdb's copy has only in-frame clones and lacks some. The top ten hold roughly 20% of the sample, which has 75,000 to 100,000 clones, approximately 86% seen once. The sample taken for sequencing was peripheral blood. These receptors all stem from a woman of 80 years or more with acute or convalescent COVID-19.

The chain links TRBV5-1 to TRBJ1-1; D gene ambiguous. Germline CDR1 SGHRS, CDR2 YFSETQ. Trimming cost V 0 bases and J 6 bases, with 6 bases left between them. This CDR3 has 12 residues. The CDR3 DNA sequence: TGCGCCAGCAGCTTGGGGCAGTCTGAAGCTTTCTTT. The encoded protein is CASSLGQSEAFF.

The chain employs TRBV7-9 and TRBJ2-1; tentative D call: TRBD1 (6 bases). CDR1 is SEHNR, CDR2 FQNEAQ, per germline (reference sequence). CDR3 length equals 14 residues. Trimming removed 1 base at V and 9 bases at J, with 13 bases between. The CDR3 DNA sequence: TGTGCCAGCAGCTTAGTGACAGGTCGGAGTGAGCAGTTCTTC. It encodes CASSLVTGRSEQFF.

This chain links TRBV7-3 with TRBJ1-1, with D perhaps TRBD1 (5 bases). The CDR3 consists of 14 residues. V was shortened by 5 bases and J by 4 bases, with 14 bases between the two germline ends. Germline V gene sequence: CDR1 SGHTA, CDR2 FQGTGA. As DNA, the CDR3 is TGTGCCAGCAGCCCCCGCGGGGGTGGCACTGAAGCTTTCTTT. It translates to CASSPRGGGTEAFF.

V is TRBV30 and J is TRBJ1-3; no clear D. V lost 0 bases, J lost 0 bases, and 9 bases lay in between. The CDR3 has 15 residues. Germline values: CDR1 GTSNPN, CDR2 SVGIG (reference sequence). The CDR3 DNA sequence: TGTGCCTGGAGTGTAGGACTGTTCTCTGGAAACACCATATATTTT. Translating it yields CAWSVGLFSGNTIYF. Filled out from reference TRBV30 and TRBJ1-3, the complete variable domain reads SQTIHQWPATLVQPVGSPLSLECTVEGTSNPNLYWYRQAAGRGLQLLFYSVGIGQISSEVPQNLSASRPQDRQFILSSKKLLLSDSGFYLCAWSVGLFSGNTIYFGEGSWLTVV.

In DNA form, the CDR3 reads TGTGCCAGCAAGAACCAGCGGGAACTTCAAGAGACCCAGTACTTC. Residues: CASKNQRELQETQYF. The chain links TRBV7-9 to TRBJ2-5; TRBD2 agrees at 7 bases. The CDR3 loop spans 15 amino acids. Looked up from germline, CDR1 is SEHNR and CDR2 is FQNEAQ (reference sequence). The junction had 10 bases not matched to a gene; V was cut back by 7 bases and J by 2 bases.

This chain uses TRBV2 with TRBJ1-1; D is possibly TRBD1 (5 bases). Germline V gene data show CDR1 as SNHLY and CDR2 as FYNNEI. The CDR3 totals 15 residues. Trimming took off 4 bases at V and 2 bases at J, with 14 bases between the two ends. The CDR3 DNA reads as TGTGCCAGCAGTGTATGGGGCCCATTCAACACTGAAGCTTTCTTT. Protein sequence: CASSVWGPFNTEAFF.